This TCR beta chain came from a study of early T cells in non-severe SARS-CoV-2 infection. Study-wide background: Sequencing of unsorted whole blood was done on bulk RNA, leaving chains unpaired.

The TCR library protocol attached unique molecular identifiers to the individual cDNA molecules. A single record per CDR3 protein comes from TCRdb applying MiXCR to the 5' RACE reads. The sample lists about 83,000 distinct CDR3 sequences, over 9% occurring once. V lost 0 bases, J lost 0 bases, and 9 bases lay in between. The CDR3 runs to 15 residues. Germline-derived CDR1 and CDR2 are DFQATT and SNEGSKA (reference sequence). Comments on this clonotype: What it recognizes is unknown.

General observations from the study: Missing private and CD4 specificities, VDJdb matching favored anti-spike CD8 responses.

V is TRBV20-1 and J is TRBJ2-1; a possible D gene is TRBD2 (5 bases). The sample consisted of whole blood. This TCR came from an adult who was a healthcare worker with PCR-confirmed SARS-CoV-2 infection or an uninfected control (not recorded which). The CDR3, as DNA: TGCAGTGCTAGAGATACTGGGAGCTCCTACAATGAGCAGTTCTTC. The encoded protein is CSARDTGSSYNEQFF.